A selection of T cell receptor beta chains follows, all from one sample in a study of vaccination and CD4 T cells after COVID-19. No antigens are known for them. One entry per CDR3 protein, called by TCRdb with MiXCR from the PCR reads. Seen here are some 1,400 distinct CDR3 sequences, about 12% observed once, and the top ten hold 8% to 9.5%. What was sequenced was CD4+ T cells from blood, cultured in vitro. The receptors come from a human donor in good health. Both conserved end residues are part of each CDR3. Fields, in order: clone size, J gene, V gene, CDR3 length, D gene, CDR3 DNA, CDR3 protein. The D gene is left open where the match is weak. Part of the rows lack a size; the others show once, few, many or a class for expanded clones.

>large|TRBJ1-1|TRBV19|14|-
TGTGCCAGTAGTATCGGTGTCTTGAACACTGAAGCTTTCTTT
CASSIGVLNTEAFF
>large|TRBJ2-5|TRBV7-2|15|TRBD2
TGTGCCACCGGACTAGCGGGGGGGCCGTGGGAGACCCAGTACTTC
CATGLAGGPWETQYF
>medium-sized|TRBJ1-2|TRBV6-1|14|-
TGTGCCAGCAGTCTGGGGGGGACTAACTATGGCTACACCTTC
CASSLGGTNYGYTF
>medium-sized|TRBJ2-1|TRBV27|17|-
TGTGCCAGCATGAGTTGGGGGGCAAGGCATTCCTACAATGAGCAGTTCTTC
CASMSWGARHSYNEQFF
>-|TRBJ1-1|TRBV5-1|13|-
TGCGCCAGCAGCGCCACTTTGAACACTGAAGCTTTCTTT
CASSATLNTEAFF
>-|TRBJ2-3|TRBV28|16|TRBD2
TGTGCCAGCAGTTTGACGGCTAGCGGAGACACAGATACGCAGTATTTT
CASSLTASGDTDTQYF
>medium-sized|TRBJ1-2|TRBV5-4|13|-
TGTGCCAGCAGCTTACCAGCAAACTGGGGCTACACCTTC
CASSLPANWGYTF
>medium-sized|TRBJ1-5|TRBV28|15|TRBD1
TGTGCCAGCAGTTATCGAGACAGGGTATATCAGCCCCAGCATTTT
CASSYRDRVYQPQHF
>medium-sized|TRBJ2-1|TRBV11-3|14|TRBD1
TGTGCCAGCAAGGGGACAGGGGTCGACAATGAGCAGTTCTTC
CASKGTGVDNEQFF
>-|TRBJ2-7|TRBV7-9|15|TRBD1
TGTGCCAGCAGCCGCCTCGGGGACAGGTCCTACGAGCAGTACTTC
CASSRLGDRSYEQYF
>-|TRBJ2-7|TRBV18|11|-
TGTGCCAGCTCGCAGGGGTACGAGCAGTACTTC
CASSQGYEQYF
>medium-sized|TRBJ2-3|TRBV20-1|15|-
TGCAGTGCTAGAGATTACCTAGATTCCCCCGATACGCAGTATTTT
CSARDYLDSPDTQYF
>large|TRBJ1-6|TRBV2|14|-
TGTGCCAGCTACACTACAGGGTCAAGCTCACCCCTCCACTTT
CASYTTGSSSPLHF
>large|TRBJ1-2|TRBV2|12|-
TGTGCCAGCAGTGTCTCAAGGGACGGCTACACCTTC
CASSVSRDGYTF
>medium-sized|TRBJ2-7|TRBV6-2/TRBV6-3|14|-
TGTGCCAGCAGTTCGTACAGGGTCTCCTACGAGCAGTACTTC
CASSSYRVSYEQYF